These 10 T cell receptor beta chains came from one sample sequenced in a study of cytomegalovirus exposure and HLA in healthy donors. The PCR ran on 60 Vbeta and 13 Jbeta primers. Assay: immunoSEQ multiplex PCR; the TCRdb copy retains only in-frame clones and omits some. The table records over 75,000 clones, less than 75% of them present only once. Sequencing used PBMCs. Receptors were obtained from a man aged 25 to 40 in good health and CMV-seronegative.

The chain combines TRBV5-1 with TRBJ2-1, with 8 bases fitting TRBD2. The germline V gene encodes CDR1 SGHRS and CDR2 YFSETQ. The CDR3 is 16 amino acids. J lost 4 bases, V lost 0 bases, and 6 bases had no gene match. CDR3 protein: CASSLAPAGGYNEQFF. The CDR3 DNA is TGCGCCAGCAGCTTGGCCCCTGCGGGGGGTTACAATGAGCAGTTCTTC.

The rearrangement uses TRBV6-4 and TRBJ2-7, with D possibly being TRBD1 (5 bases). The CDR3 has 14 amino acids. The V and J ends lost 0 bases and 6 bases respectively, with 12 bases between them. Germline V gene lookup returns CDR1 MRHNA and CDR2 SNTAGT. The DNA for the CDR3 is TGTGCCAGCAGTGACTCTCGTCAGGGTCGCGAGCAGTACTTC. It is translated as CASSDSRQGREQYF.

This chain connects TRBV19 to TRBJ2-1, with 12 bases lining up with TRBD2. V shed 1 base, J shed 4 bases, and the junction held 5 bases outside the gene matches. The CDR3 loop spans 17 amino acids. Germline assignment: CDR1 LNHDA and CDR2 SQIVND (reference sequence). The CDR3 spells CASSIGASGRGYNEQFF. The CDR3, as DNA: TGTGCCAGTAGTATAGGGGCTAGCGGGAGGGGGTACAATGAGCAGTTCTTC.

This chain connects TRBV10-3 to TRBJ2-3; no clear D gene. The CDR3 is made up of 12 amino acids. In germline, CDR1 is ENHRY, CDR2 SYGVKD. V was cut by 5 bases and J by 4 bases, with 7 bases left in between. The CDR3 region has the DNA TGTGCCATCAGTCTAGAAGCAGATACGCAGTATTTT. Translation: CAISLEADTQYF.

The J gene is TRBJ1-1, the V gene TRBV2; tentatively, D is TRBD1 (5 bases). The length of the CDR3 is 13 residues. Trimming stripped 10 bases from V and 4 bases from J, with 16 bases between. The germline V gene has CDR1 SNHLY and CDR2 FYNNEI. The CDR3 spells CATTAQGTTEAFF. DNA for the CDR3: TGTGCCACCACGGCCCAGGGAACCACTGAAGCTTTCTTT.

The V and J genes are TRBV7-2 and TRBJ2-3; maybe TRBD2 (5 bases). V was shortened by 3 bases and J by 7 bases, with 14 bases between the two germline ends. This CDR3 contains 14 residues. CDR1 and CDR2 from the germline V gene are SGHTA and FQGNSA. CDR3 DNA sequence: TGTGCCAGCAGCTTTGTGCTAGCAGTGAATACGCAGTATTTT. It translates to CASSFVLAVNTQYF.

This clone has just a few counts. The chain has TRBV18 and TRBJ1-5; TRBD1 aligns across 8 bases. Trimming removed 2 bases from V and 4 bases from J; junction bases left unmatched: 4. Germline values: CDR1 KGHSH, CDR2 LQKENI. The length of the CDR3 is 15 residues. This CDR3 reads CASSPFDRGNQPQHF. CDR3 nucleotide sequence: TGTGCCAGCTCACCATTCGACAGGGGTAATCAGCCCCAGCATTTT.

The J gene is TRBJ1-1, the V gene TRBV6-1; possibly TRBD1 for D (5 bases). CDR1 and CDR2 (germline): MNHNS, SASEGT. The CDR3 sequence is 14 residues long. Trimming cost V 8 bases and J 3 bases, with 16 bases left between them. The CDR3 region has the DNA TGTGCCAGCGGACAAGGGGCCCGGGACACTGAAGCTTTCTTT. Translation: CASGQGARDTEAFF.

This clone was recorded a few times. This chain uses TRBV25-1 with TRBJ2-2; D is unclear. Germline-derived CDR1 and CDR2 are MGHDK and SYGVNS. The CDR3 totals 13 residues. V was cut by 5 bases and J by 7 bases, with 11 bases left in between. The CDR3 here is CASSHPPSGELFF. The CDR3 DNA is TGTGCCAGCAGTCATCCCCCCAGCGGGGAGCTGTTTTTT.

The V and J genes are TRBV7-6 and TRBJ1-1; TRBD1 matches at 9 bases. Germline assignment: CDR1 SGHVS and CDR2 FNYEAQ. Unmatched junction bases numbered 9, after V lost 5 bases and J lost 5 bases. CDR3 length: 15 residues. CDR3 nucleotides: TGTGCCAGCAGCGTATCACAGGGGGCCCGGACTGAAGCTTTCTTT. Translation gives CASSVSQGARTEAFF.